The rows below give T cell receptor beta chains drawn from one sample of a study of response to subunit inactivated influenza vaccine. One entry per CDR3 protein results from TCRdb running MiXCR on the RT-PCR reads. The sample includes approximately 310,000 distinct CDR3 sequences, around a fifth seen only once; the top ten take roughly 10%. The sample was PBMCs from blood, taken less than 22 months after vaccination. The receptors originated from a man between 50 and 75 years old who received an inactivated influenza vaccine. The conserved cysteine and the conserved F or W are not part of the CDR3 here. Fields, in order: J gene, clone size, V gene, CDR3 protein. A clone size is listed for some rows: how often the clone was seen (once, few, many), or a class if it is expanded.

TRBJ1-3 | few | TRBV9 | ASSEQSLSGNTIY
TRBJ1-1 | few | TRBV20-1 | SANPLVYTEAF
TRBJ2-7 | few | TRBV4-2 | ASGPGGEGPYEQY
TRBJ1-5 | many | TRBV19 | ATSSTGVGQPQH
TRBJ1-6 | few | TRBV5-1 | ASSLASTGARGGSPLH
TRBJ2-7 | NA | TRBV13 | ASSKGTAEQY
TRBJ1-1 | few | TRBV24-1 | ATSGTGGNTEAF
TRBJ1-2 | many | TRBV4-3 | ASSPPGGSYGYT
TRBJ2-5 | NA | TRBV7-2 | ASSLRTERRETQY
TRBJ2-5 | NA | TRBV7-6 | ASGLPGHAEETQY
TRBJ1-4 | few | TRBV6-1 | ASKPITGTGTEKLF
TRBJ2-7 | many | TRBV11-2 | ASSLVKGYEQY
TRBJ2-1 | NA | TRBV12-3/TRBV12-4 | ASSRDKDEQF
TRBJ1-1 | NA | TRBV28 | ASSHGTAVNTEAF
TRBJ2-1 | NA | TRBV4-3 | ASSQDWGVSEQF
TRBJ1-2 | NA | TRBV6-6 | ASTQGLLYGYT
TRBJ2-3 | NA | TRBV19 | ASSTSGVRTDTQY
TRBJ1-1 | few | TRBV7-6 | ASSLDPPTGSNTEAF
TRBJ1-4 | NA | TRBV6-1 | ASRTPGPGEKLF
TRBJ2-2 | few | TRBV12-3/TRBV12-4 | ASSTWEGDTGELF
TRBJ1-1 | NA | TRBV20-1 | SARVPLGGGNTEAF
TRBJ2-5 | NA | TRBV29-1 | SVSAQQETQY
TRBJ2-1 | few | TRBV2 | ASTEEGYNEQF
TRBJ2-2 | NA | TRBV20-1 | SARTPQREANGELF
TRBJ1-4 | few | TRBV20-1 | SARQPGQGDEKLF
TRBJ1-4 | few | TRBV7-2 | ASSLYQTTNEKLF
TRBJ2-2 | NA | TRBV30 | AWSVDGELF
TRBJ2-1 | NA | TRBV25-1 | ASARDSRYNEQF
TRBJ2-7 | many | TRBV7-6 | ASSLGQDYEQY
TRBJ2-3 | NA | TRBV21-1 | ASALPRVPSDTQY
TRBJ1-6 | NA | TRBV6-1 | ASKGQVASNSALH
TRBJ1-6 | NA | TRBV2 | ASTPSSSYNSPLH
TRBJ2-5 | few | TRBV18 | ASSPRGEETQY
TRBJ1-6 | many | TRBV6-2/TRBV6-3 | ASSPLTGGNSPLH
TRBJ2-1 | few | TRBV12-3/TRBV12-4 | ASSLAGGNEQF
TRBJ1-1 | few | TRBV29-1 | SVGDTLNTEAF
TRBJ1-2 | NA | TRBV15 | ATSKGWDYGYT